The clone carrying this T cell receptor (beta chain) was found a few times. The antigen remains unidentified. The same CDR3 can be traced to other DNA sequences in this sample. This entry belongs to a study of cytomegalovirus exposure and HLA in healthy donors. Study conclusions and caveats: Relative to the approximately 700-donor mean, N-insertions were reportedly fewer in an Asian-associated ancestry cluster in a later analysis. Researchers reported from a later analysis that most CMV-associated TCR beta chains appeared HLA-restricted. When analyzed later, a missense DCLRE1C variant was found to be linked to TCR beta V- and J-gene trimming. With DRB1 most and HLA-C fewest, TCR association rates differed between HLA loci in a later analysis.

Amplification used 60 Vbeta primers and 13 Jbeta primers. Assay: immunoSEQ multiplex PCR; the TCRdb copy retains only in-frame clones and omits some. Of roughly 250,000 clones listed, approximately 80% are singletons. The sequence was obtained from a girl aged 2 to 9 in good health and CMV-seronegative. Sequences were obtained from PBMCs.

This CDR3 reads CASSYAGNTEAFF. DNA for the CDR3: TGTGCCAGCAGTTACGCAGGGAACACTGAAGCTTTCTTT. This chain links TRBV6-5 with TRBJ1-1; D unresolved. V was pared by 2 bases and J by 1 base, with 5 bases between. This CDR3 contains 13 residues. The V gene's germline CDR1 is MNHEY and CDR2 SVGAGI.